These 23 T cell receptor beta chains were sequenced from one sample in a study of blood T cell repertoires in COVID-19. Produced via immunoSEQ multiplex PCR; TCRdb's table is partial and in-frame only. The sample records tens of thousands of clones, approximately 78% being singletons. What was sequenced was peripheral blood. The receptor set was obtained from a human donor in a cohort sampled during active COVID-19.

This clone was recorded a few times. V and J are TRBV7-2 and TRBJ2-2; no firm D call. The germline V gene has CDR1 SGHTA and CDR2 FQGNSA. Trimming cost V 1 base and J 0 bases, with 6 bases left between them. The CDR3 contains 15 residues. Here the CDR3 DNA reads TGTGCCAGCAGCTTAGAGAGCGCGAACACCGGGGAGCTGTTTTTT. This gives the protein CASSLESANTGELFF.

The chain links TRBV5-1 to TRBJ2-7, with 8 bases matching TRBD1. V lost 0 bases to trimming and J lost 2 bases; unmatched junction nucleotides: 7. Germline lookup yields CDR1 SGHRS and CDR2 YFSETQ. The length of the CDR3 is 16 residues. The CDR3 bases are TGCGCCAGCAGCTTGGTTATGGGACAGGTAACCTACGAGCAGTACTTC. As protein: CASSLVMGQVTYEQYF.

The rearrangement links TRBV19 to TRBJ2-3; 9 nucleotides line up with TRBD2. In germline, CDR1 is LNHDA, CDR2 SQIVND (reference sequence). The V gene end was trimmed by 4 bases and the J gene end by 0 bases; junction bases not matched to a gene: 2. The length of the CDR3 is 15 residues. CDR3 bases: TGTGCCAGTAGTAGGGGACTAGCTAGCACAGATACGCAGTATTTT. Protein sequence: CASSRGLASTDTQYF. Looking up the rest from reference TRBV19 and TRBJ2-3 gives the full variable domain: DGGITQSPKYLFRKEGQNVTLSCEQNLNHDAMYWYRQDPGQGLRLIYYSQIVNDFQKGDIAEGYSVSREKKESFPLTVTSAQKNPTAFYLCASSRGLASTDTQYFGPGTRLTVL.

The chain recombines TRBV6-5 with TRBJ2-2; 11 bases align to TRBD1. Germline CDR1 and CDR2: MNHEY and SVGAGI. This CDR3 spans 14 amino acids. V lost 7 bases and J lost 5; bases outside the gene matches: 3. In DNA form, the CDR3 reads TGTGCCAGCAAAGGGACAGGGGGGACCGGGGAGCTGTTTTTT. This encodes CASKGTGGTGELFF.

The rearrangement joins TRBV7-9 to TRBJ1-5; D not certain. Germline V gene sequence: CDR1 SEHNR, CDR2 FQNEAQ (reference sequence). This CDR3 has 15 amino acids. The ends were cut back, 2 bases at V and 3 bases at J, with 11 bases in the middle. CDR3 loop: CASSLLGEANQPQHF. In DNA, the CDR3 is TGTGCCAGCAGCTTACTCGGGGAAGCCAATCAGCCCCAGCATTTT.

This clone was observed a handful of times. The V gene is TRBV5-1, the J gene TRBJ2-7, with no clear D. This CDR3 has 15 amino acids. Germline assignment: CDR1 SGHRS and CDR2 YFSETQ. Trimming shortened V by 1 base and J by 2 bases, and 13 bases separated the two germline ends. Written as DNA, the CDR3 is TGCGCCAGCAGCTTGAGCATCCTACCCACCTACGAGCAGTACTTC. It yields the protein CASSLSILPTYEQYF.

Here the CDR3 DNA reads TGTGCCAGCAGTTTATTAGAGGACGGAGGCCACACCTTC. The encoded protein is CASSLLEDGGHTF. The chain is built from TRBV6-2 or TRBV6-3 and TRBJ1-2; D unclear. Trimming stripped 4 bases from V and 12 bases from J, with 18 bases between. Germline CDR1 is MNHEY and CDR2 is SVGEGT. This CDR3 has 13 amino acids.

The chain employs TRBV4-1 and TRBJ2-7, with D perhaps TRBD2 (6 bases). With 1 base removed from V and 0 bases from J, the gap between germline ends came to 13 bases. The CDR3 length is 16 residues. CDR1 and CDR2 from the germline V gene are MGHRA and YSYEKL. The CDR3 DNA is TGCGCCAGCAGCCAAGTTTCATCTAGCGTCTCCTACGAGCAGTACTTC. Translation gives CASSQVSSSVSYEQYF.

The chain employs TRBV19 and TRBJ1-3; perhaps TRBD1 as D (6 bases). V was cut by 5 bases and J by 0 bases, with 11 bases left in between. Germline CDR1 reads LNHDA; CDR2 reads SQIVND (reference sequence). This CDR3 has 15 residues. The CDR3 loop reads CASSGQQISGNTIYF. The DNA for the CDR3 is TGTGCCAGTAGTGGACAGCAAATCTCTGGAAACACCATATATTTT.

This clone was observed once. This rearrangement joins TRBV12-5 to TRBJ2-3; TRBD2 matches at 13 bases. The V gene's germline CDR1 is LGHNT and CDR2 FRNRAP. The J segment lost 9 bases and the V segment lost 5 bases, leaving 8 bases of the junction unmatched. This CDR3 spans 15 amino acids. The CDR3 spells CASGTQGTSGTTQYF. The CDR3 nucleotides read TGTGCTAGTGGTACCCAGGGGACTAGCGGGACAACGCAGTATTTT.

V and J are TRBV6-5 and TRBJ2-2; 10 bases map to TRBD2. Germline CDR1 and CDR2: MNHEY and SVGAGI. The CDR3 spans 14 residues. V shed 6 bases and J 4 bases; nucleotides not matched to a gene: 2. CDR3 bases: TGTGCCAGCAGAAGACTAGCGGGCACCGGGGAGCTGTTTTTT. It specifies CASRRLAGTGELFF.

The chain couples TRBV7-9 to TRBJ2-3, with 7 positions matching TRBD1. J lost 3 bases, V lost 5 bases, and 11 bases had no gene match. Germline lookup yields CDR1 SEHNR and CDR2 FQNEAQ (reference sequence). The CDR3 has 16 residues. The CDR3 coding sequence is TGTGCCAGCAGCCTTTACAGGGGTTCGGGGACAGATACGCAGTATTTT. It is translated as CASSLYRGSGTDTQYF.

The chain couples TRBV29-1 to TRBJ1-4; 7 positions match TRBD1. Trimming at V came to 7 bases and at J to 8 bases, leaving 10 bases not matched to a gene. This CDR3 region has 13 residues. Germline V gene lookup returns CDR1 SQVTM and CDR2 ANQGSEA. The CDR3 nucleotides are TGCAGCGCACGAACAGGGGCGGACGAAAAACTGTTTTTT. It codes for CSARTGADEKLFF.

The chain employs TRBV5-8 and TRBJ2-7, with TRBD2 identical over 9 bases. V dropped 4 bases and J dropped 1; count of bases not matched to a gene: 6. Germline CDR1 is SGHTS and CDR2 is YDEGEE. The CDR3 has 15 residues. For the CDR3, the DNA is TGTGCCAGCAGCCTCGCGGGGGGGAAGTCCTACGAGCAGTACTTC. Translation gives CASSLAGGKSYEQYF.

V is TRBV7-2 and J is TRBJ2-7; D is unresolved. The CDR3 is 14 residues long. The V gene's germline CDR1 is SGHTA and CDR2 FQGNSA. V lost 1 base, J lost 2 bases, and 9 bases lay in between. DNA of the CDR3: TGTGCCAGCAGCTTAGTCCCAGAAACCTACGAGCAGTACTTC. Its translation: CASSLVPETYEQYF. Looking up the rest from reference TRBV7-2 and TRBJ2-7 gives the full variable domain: GAGVSQSPSNKVTEKGKDVELRCDPISGHTALYWYRQSLGQGLEFLIYFQGNSAPDKSGLPSDRFSAERTGGSVSTLTIQRTQQEDSAVYLCASSLVPETYEQYFGPGTRLTVT.

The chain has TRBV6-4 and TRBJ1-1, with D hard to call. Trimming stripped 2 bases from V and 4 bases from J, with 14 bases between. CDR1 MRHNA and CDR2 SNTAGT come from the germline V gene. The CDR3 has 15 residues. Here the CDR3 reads CASSDEWEGGTEAFF. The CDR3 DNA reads TGTGCCAGCAGTGACGAGTGGGAGGGCGGCACTGAAGCTTTCTTT.

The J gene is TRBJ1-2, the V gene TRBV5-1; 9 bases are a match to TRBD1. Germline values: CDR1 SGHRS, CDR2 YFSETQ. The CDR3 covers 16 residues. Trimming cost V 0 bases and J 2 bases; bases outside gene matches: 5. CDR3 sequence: CASSLGPDRGNYGYTF. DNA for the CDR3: TGCGCCAGCAGCTTGGGCCCGGACAGGGGAAACTATGGCTACACCTTC.

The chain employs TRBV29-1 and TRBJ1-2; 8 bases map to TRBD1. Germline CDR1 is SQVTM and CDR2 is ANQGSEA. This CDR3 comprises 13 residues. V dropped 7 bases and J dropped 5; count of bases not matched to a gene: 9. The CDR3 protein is CSAQSGGGYGYTF. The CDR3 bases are TGCAGCGCCCAATCAGGGGGCGGATATGGCTACACCTTC.

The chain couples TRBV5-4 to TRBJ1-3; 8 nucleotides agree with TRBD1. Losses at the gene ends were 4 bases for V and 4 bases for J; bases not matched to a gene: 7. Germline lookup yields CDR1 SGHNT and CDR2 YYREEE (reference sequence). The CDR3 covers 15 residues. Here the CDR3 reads CASSPDGQGGNTIYF. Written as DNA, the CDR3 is TGTGCCAGCAGCCCGGACGGACAGGGAGGAAACACCATATATTTT.

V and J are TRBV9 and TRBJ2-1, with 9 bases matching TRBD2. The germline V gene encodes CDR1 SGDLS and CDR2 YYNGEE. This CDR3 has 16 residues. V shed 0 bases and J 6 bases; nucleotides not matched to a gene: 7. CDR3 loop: CASSVGGGDVSNEQFF. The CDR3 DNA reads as TGTGCCAGCAGCGTAGGCGGGGGGGATGTCTCCAATGAGCAGTTCTTC.

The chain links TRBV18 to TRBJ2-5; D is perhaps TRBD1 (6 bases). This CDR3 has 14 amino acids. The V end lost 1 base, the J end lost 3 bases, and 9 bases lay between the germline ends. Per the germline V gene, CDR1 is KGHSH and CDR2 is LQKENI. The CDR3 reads CASSPLDRKETQYF. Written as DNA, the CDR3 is TGTGCCAGCTCACCACTGGACAGAAAAGAGACCCAGTACTTC.

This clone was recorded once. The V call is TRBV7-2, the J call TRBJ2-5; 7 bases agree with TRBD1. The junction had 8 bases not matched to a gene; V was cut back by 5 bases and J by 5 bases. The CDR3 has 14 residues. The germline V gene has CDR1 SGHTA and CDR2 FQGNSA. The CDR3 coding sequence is TGTGCCAGCAGCCCCCGACAGGGAATGGAGACCCAGTACTTC. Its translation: CASSPRQGMETQYF.

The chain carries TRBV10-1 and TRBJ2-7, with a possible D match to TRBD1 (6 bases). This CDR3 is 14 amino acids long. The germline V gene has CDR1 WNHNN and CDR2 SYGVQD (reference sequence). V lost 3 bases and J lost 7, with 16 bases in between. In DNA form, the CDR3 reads TGCGCCAGCAGTGAATCGGTGGGGGCGGGTGAGCAGTACTTC. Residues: CASSESVGAGEQYF.